This T cell receptor beta chain was sequenced in a study of T cell responses to AZD1222 COVID-19 vaccine. Libraries were prepared by immunoSEQ multiplex PCR; TCRdb keeps only in-frame clonotypes and omits some of them. The table lists about 150,000 clones, roughly 90% of them singletons. The CDR3 sequence is 15 residues long. Germline assignment: CDR1 LGHNA and CDR2 YSLEER. V was trimmed by 6 bases and J by 0 bases, leaving 12 bases between them. Sequencing was performed on peripheral blood, taken on day 0 of AZD1222 vaccination. This chain uses TRBV4-3 with TRBJ1-3; D not resolved. The receptor's source is an adult in good health. The CDR3 nucleotides read TGCGCCAGCAGTCGCTTAGTTAGCTCTGGAAACACCATATATTTT. Translation: CASSRLVSSGNTIYF.